The 19 T cell receptor beta chains listed next were all sequenced from one sample in a study of T cell responses to AZD1222 COVID-19 vaccine. Profiled with immunoSEQ multiplex PCR; TCRdb holds only in-frame clones, not every one. The sample lists around 150,000 clones, 91% seen once, with 7.5% to 8% in the top ten. The sample in question was peripheral blood, obtained 28 days after the second dose of the MenACWY control vaccine. These receptors all stem from an adult who received the MenACWY meningococcal vaccine as a control.

This clone is a singleton in its sample. The chain combines TRBV5-1 with TRBJ2-1; D ambiguous. CDR3 length: 14 amino acids. Looked up from germline, CDR1 is SGHRS and CDR2 is YFSETQ. V lost 1 base to trimming and J lost 5 bases, with 10 bases between them. This CDR3 is CASSLKVSNNEQFF. CDR3 DNA sequence: TGCGCCAGCAGCTTGAAAGTTAGCAACAATGAGCAGTTCTTC.

V is TRBV6-6 and J is TRBJ1-5, with TRBD1 as a possible D gene (5 bases). Germline V gene data show CDR1 as MNHNY and CDR2 as SVGAGI (reference sequence). The length of the CDR3 is 18 residues. The germline V and J ends were trimmed by 5 bases and 1 base, with 21 bases remaining between them. CDR3 amino acids: CASSPRFGTSWSNQPQHF. CDR3 nucleotides: TGTGCCAGCAGTCCCAGGTTCGGGACTTCCTGGAGCAATCAGCCCCAGCATTTT.

The genes are TRBV5-1 and TRBJ2-3, with TRBD2 identical over 14 bases. J was trimmed by 7 bases and V by 4 bases; bases with no gene match: 8. The CDR3 is 16 residues long. CDR1 and CDR2 from the germline V gene are SGHRS and YFSETQ. The CDR3 loop reads CASSLGTSGSANTQYF. CDR3 nucleotides: TGCGCCAGCAGCCTAGGGACTAGCGGGAGTGCAAATACGCAGTATTTT.

This clone was seen more than once but under ten times. J is TRBJ1-1 and V is TRBV10-3; no clear D. V gave up 3 bases and J gave up 2 bases, with 4 bases separating them. CDR3 length: 12 amino acids. CDR1 is ENHRY, CDR2 SYGVKD, per germline. The CDR3 sequence is CAISDGNTEAFF. CDR3 DNA: TGTGCCATCAGTGACGGCAACACTGAAGCTTTCTTT.

V usage is TRBV28 and J usage is TRBJ1-2, with 7 bases that match TRBD1. V gave up 5 bases and J gave up 5 bases; unmatched junction bases: 8. The CDR3 covers 14 residues. Looked up from germline, CDR1 is MDHEN and CDR2 is SYDVKM. Here the CDR3 DNA reads TGTGCCAGCAGTCCCACAGGGGAGGGGTATGGCTACACCTTC. Translating it yields CASSPTGEGYGYTF.

This chain links TRBV4-3 with TRBJ1-4; D not resolved. The V end was cut by 4 bases, the J end by 2 bases, with 14 bases between. Germline V CDR1 and CDR2: LGHNA, YSLEER. The CDR3 extends over 16 amino acids. In nucleotides, the CDR3 is TGCGCCAGCAGCCCGAGTGGGAGGGCTACTAATGAAAAACTGTTTTTT. The encoded protein is CASSPSGRATNEKLFF.

The J gene is TRBJ1-1, the V gene TRBV29-1; a possible D gene is TRBD1 (5 bases). CDR1 is SQVTM, CDR2 ANQGSEA, per germline. CDR3 length: 14 residues. Trimming stripped 4 bases from V and 4 bases from J, with 16 bases between. CDR3 in amino acids: CSVVDKGFGTEAFF. The CDR3 coding sequence is TGCAGCGTTGTCGACAAGGGGTTTGGCACTGAAGCTTTCTTT.

The chain couples TRBV10-2 to TRBJ1-1; maybe TRBD1 (5 bases). The germline gives CDR1 WSHSY, CDR2 SAAADI. V lost 7 bases and J lost 3, with 12 bases in between. The CDR3 is 13 amino acids. The CDR3 sequence is CASNHRSDTEAFF. Written as DNA, the CDR3 is TGCGCCAGCAATCACAGGTCGGACACTGAAGCTTTCTTT.

The chain couples TRBV5-1 to TRBJ1-4; 7 positions match TRBD1. Germline V gene lookup returns CDR1 SGHRS and CDR2 YFSETQ. The CDR3 is made up of 16 amino acids. V trimming: 3 bases; J trimming: 0 bases; junction bases outside the gene matches: 5. The CDR3 loop reads CASSSTGATTNEKLFF. The CDR3 bases are TGCGCCAGCAGCTCCACAGGGGCTACAACTAATGAAAAACTGTTTTTT.

This clone was recorded once. J is TRBJ2-7 and V is TRBV7-2; D is uncertain. V shed 2 bases and J shed 6 bases, with 14 bases lying between them. CDR1 is SGHTA and CDR2 is FQGNSA in the germline V gene. The CDR3 has 14 residues. The DNA for the CDR3 is TGTGCCAGCAGCTTAATCCCAAACCCTTCCGAGCAGTACTTC. Its protein is CASSLIPNPSEQYF. Combining the CDR3 with reference TRBV7-2 and TRBJ2-7 gives the whole variable domain GAGVSQSPSNKVTEKGKDVELRCDPISGHTALYWYRQSLGQGLEFLIYFQGNSAPDKSGLPSDRFSAERTGGSVSTLTIQRTQQEDSAVYLCASSLIPNPSEQYFGPGTRLTVT.

This chain links TRBV5-6 with TRBJ2-1, with TRBD2 matching over 10 bases. Germline CDR1 and CDR2: SGHDT and YYEEEE. There are 13 residues in the CDR3. After removal of 3 bases from V and 10 bases from J, the junction contained 4 bases not matched to a gene. CDR3 bases: TGTGCCAGCAGCTGGACTAGCGGCGCGGAGCAGTTCTTC. This sequence encodes CASSWTSGAEQFF.

The genes are TRBV4-3 and TRBJ2-1; D could derive from TRBD1 or TRBD2 (5 bases each). The CDR3 length is 19 residues. Germline V CDR1 and CDR2: LGHNA, YSLEER. V was trimmed by 0 bases and J by 7 bases, leaving 25 bases between them. CDR3 in amino acids: CASSQDLSGTAGGWNEQFF. CDR3 DNA: TGCGCCAGCAGCCAAGATTTATCCGGGACGGCAGGTGGATGGAATGAGCAGTTCTTC.

In its sample, this clone was seen once. The chain joins TRBV7-9 to TRBJ2-7; TRBD1 agrees at 9 bases. Unmatched junction bases numbered 4, after V lost 1 base and J lost 3 bases. The CDR3 has 15 residues. Germline-derived CDR1 and CDR2 are SEHNR and FQNEAQ (reference sequence). The CDR3 DNA is TGTGCCAGCAGCTTAGGGGACAGGGCTATCTACGAGCAGTACTTC. Amino acids: CASSLGDRAIYEQYF.

The chain recombines TRBV7-2 with TRBJ2-3; D gene unclear. The V gene's germline CDR1 is SGHTA and CDR2 FQGNSA. V was clipped by 5 bases and J by 6 bases, with 9 bases between them. The CDR3 sequence is 12 residues long. The CDR3: CASSPAFDTQYF. CDR3 in DNA: TGTGCCAGCAGCCCAGCCTTTGATACGCAGTATTTT. The full variable domain, its missing parts supplied by reference TRBV7-2 and TRBJ2-3, is GAGVSQSPSNKVTEKGKDVELRCDPISGHTALYWYRQSLGQGLEFLIYFQGNSAPDKSGLPSDRFSAERTGGSVSTLTIQRTQQEDSAVYLCASSPAFDTQYFGPGTRLTVL.

CDR3 nucleotide sequence: TGTGCCAGCAGAAGACAGGGCGAAGGAAAACTGTTTTTT. Its translation is CASRRQGEGKLFF. The chain recombines TRBV6-5 with TRBJ1-4, with 7 bases that match TRBD1. The CDR3 extends over 13 amino acids. CDR1 is MNHEY and CDR2 is SVGAGI in the germline V gene. Trimming at V came to 6 bases and at J to 10 bases, leaving 8 bases not matched to a gene.

The chain couples TRBV11-1 to TRBJ2-1; D not resolved. With 2 bases removed from V and 7 bases from J, the gap between germline ends came to 6 bases. Germline V gene sequence: CDR1 SGHAT, CDR2 FQDESV (reference sequence). The length of the CDR3 is 12 residues. The DNA of the CDR3 is TGTGCCAGCAGCTTATATATGAATGAGCAGTTCTTC. Its translation is CASSLYMNEQFF.

The gene calls are TRBV2 and TRBJ2-2; 8 bases line up with TRBD1. CDR1 and CDR2 from the germline V gene are SNHLY and FYNNEI. The CDR3 covers 16 residues. The junction had 7 bases not matched to a gene; V was cut back by 7 bases and J by 0 bases. CDR3 bases: TGTGCCAGCAATCTCCAGGGGGCAACGAACACCGGGGAGCTGTTTTTT. Amino acid sequence: CASNLQGATNTGELFF.

V and J are TRBV5-1 and TRBJ2-1; TRBD1 agrees at 9 bases. Germline trimming cut 2 bases from V and 8 bases from J; bases unmatched to any gene: 5. This CDR3 region has 14 residues. Germline V gene sequence: CDR1 SGHRS, CDR2 YFSETQ. This chain's CDR3 is CASSLGTGLDEQFF. The CDR3 DNA follows: TGCGCCAGCAGCTTAGGGACAGGGTTGGATGAGCAGTTCTTC. Complete variable domain (other parts from reference TRBV5-1 and TRBJ2-1): KAGVTQTPRYLIKTRGQQVTLSCSPISGHRSVSWYQQTPGQGLQFLFEYFSETQRNKGNFPGRFSGRQFSNSRSEMNVSTLELGDSALYLCASSLGTGLDEQFFGPGTRLTVL.

CDR3 in DNA: TGTGCCAGCAGCTTCTCACAAGGAGATAATGAAAAACTGTTTTTT. Translation gives CASSFSQGDNEKLFF. The gene calls are TRBV5-6 and TRBJ1-4; D unclear. From germline, CDR1 is SGHDT and CDR2 YYEEEE. V gave up 2 bases and J gave up 4 bases, with 12 bases separating them. This CDR3 is built from 15 residues.